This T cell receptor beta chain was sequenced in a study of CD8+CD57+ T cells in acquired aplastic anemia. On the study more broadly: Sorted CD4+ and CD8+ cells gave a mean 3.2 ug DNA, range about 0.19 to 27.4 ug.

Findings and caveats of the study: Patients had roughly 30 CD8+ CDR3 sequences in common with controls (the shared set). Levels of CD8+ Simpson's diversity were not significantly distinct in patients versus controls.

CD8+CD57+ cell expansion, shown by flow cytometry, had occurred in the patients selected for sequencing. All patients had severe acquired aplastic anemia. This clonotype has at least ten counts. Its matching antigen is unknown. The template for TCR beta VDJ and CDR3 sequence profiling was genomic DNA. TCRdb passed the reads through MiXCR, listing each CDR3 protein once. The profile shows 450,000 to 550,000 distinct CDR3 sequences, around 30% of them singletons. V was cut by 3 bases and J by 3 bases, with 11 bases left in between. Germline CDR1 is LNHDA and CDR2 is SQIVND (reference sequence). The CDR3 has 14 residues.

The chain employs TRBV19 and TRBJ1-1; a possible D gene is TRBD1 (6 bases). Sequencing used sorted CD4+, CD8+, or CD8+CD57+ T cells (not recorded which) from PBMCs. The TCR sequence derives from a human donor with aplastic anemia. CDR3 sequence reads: CASSIGGADTEAFF. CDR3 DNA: TGTGCCAGTAGTATTGGGGGCGCGGACACTGAAGCTTTCTTT. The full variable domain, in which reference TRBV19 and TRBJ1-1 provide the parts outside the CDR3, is DGGITQSPKYLFRKEGQNVTLSCEQNLNHDAMYWYRQDPGQGLRLIYYSQIVNDFQKGDIAEGYSVSREKKESFPLTVTSAQKNPTAFYLCASSIGGADTEAFFGQGTRLTVV.